This record concerns one TCR beta chain sequence. Its cognate antigen is unknown. This CDR3 region has 14 residues. Trimming took 1 base from V and 5 from J, leaving 10 bases between them. CDR1 is SEHNR, CDR2 FQNEAQ, per germline (reference sequence). The data originate from a study of cytomegalovirus exposure and HLA in healthy donors. Study-level background: Out of fewer than 500 genotyped donors, roughly 83% belonged to the Caucasian-associated ancestry cluster.

Study results and caveats: It was only CMV serostatus that was available as immune exposure information. In a later analysis, a missense DCLRE1C variant was linked to TCR beta V- and J-gene trimming. There were 150 to 200 TCR beta chains listed as cytomegalovirus-associated.

In the PCR, 60 Vbeta and 13 Jbeta primers were used. Libraries were prepared by immunoSEQ multiplex PCR; TCRdb keeps only in-frame clonotypes and omits some of them. The sample consists of fewer than 300,000 clones, roughly 88% of them appearing once. The chain is built from TRBV7-9 and TRBJ2-3; the D gene is possibly TRBD1 (5 bases). The receptor was isolated from a man between 35 and 55 years old in good health and CMV-seropositive. Sequenced sample: PBMCs. CDR3 amino acids: CASSLGRAGDTQYF. The CDR3 DNA sequence: TGTGCCAGCAGCTTAGGCAGGGCTGGAGATACGCAGTATTTT.